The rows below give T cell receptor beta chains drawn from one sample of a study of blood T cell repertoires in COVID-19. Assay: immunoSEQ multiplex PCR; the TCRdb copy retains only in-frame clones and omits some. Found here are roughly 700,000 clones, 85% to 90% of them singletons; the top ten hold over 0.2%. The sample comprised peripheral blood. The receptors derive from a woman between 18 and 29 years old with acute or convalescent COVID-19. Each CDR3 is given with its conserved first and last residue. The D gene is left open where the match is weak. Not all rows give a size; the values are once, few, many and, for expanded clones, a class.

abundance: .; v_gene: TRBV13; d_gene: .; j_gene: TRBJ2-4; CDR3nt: TGTGCCAGCAGCTTAGTTGAAGGGGCCCCAAACAAAAACATTCAGTACTTC; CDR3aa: CASSLVEGAPNKNIQYF
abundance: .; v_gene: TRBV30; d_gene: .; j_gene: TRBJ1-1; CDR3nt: TGTGCTGCGGACAGGAACACTGAAGCTTTCTTT; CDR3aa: CAADRNTEAFF
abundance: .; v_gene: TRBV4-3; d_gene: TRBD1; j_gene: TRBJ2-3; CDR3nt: TGCGCCAGCAGCCCAGAAGGACAGGGGAATACAGATACGCAGTATTTT; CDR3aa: CASSPEGQGNTDTQYF
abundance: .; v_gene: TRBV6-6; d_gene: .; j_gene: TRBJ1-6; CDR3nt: TGTGCCAGCACCCCCCCCGGGGGGGAAAATTCACCCCTCCACTTT; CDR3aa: CASTPPGGENSPLHF
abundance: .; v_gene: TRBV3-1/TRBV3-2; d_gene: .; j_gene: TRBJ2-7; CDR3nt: TGTGCCAGCAGCCAACCCGTTACAGGCGCCTACGAGCAGTACTTC; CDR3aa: CASSQPVTGAYEQYF
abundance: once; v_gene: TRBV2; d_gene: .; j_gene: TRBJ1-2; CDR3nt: TGTGCCAGCAGTGTGAACGGCTATGGCTACACCTTC; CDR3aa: CASSVNGYGYTF
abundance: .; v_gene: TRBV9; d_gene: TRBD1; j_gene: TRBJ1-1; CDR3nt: TGTGCCAGCAGCGGACAGGGGGCCACTGAAGCTTTCTTT; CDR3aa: CASSGQGATEAFF
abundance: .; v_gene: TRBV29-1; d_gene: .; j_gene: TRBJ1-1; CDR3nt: TGCAGCGTTGACGTCAGGATGAACACTGAAGCTTTCTTT; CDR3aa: CSVDVRMNTEAFF
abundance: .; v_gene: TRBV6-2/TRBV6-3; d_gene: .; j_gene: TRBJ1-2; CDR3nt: TGTGCCAGCAGTACACGACAGGTTTATGGCTACACCTTC; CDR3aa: CASSTRQVYGYTF
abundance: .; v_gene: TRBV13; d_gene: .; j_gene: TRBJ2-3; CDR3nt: TGTGCCAGCAGCTTAGGGACAGCTAGCACAGATACGCAGTATTTT; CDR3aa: CASSLGTASTDTQYF
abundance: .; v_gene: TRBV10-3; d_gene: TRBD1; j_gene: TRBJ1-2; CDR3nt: TGTGCCATCACCAACCGGACAGGGGATGGCTACACCTTC; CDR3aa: CAITNRTGDGYTF
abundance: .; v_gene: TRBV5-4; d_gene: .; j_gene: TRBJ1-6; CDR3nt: TGTGCCAGCAGCTCGGGGCCAGGACAGAATTCACCCCTCCACTTT; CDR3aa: CASSSGPGQNSPLHF
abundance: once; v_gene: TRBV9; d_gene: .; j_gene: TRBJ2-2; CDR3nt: TGTGCCAGCAGCTTGGAGGGGGCGCGCACCGGGGAGCTGTTTTTT; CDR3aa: CASSLEGARTGELFF
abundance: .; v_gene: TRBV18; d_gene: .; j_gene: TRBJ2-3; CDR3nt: TGTGCCAGCTCAATGTCAGGAAGAAATACGCAGTATTTT; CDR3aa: CASSMSGRNTQYF
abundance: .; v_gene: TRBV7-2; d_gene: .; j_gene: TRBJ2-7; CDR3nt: TGTGCCAGCAGCCCCTATCCCCGAAACTACGAGCAGTACTTC; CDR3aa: CASSPYPRNYEQYF
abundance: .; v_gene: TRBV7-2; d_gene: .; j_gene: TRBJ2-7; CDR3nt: TGTGCCAGCAGCTTAATGAGGTTTAGCTCCTACGAGCAGTACTTC; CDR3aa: CASSLMRFSSYEQYF
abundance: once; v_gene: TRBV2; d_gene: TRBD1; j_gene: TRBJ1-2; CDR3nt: TGTGCCAGCAGTTTGGGACAGGCGAACTATGGCTACACCTTC; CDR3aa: CASSLGQANYGYTF
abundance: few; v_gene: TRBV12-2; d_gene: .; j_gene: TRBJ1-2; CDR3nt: TGTGCAAGTCGCCACAGGGATTTGGGCTATGGCTACACCTTC; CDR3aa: CASRHRDLGYGYTF
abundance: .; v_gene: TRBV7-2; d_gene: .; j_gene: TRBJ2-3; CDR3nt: TGTGCCAGCAGCTTAGCCGGGGTTAGCACAGATACGCAGTATTTT; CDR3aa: CASSLAGVSTDTQYF
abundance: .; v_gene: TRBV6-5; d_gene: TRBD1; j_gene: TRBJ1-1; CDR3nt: TGTGCCAGCACCCCGCGGACAGGGGGCACTGAAGCTTTCTTT; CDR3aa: CASTPRTGGTEAFF
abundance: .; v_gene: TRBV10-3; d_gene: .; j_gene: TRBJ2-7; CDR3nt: TGTGCCGTACGAGACAGGCCGACCTACGAGCAGTACTTC; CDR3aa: CAVRDRPTYEQYF
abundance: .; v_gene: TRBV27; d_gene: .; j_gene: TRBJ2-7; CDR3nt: TGTGCCAGCGCAGGGGAGCCCTATGACTACGAGCAGTACTTC; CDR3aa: CASAGEPYDYEQYF
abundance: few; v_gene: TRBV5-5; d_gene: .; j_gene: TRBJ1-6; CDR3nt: TGTGCCAGCAGCCCGGATGTGACAGTAAGGAGATCACCCCTCCACTTT; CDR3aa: CASSPDVTVRRSPLHF
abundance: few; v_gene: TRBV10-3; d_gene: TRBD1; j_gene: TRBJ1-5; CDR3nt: TGTGCCATCAGTGGGGACAGAGGCCAGCCCCAGCATTTT; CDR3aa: CAISGDRGQPQHF
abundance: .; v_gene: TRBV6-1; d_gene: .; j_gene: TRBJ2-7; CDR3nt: TGTGCCAGCAGTGAATTGACTTGGGGGGACTTC; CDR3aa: CASSELTWGDF
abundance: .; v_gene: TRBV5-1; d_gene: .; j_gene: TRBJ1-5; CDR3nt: TGCGCCAGCAGCCTCGGGGGGTATCAGCCCCAGCATTTT; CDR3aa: CASSLGGYQPQHF
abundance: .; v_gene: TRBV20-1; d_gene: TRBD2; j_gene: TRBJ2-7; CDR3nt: TGCAGTGCTAGTGGGGGGGTATACGAGCAGTACTTC; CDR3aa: CSASGGVYEQYF